A single sample is the source of the 32 T cell receptor beta chains below, sequenced in a study of blood T cell repertoires in COVID-19. TCRdb keeps only in-frame clones here, not all; method: immunoSEQ multiplex PCR. The sample lists roughly 330,000 clones, around 83% occurring once. The sequenced material came from peripheral blood. These TCRs come from a woman aged 50 to 65 with acute or convalescent COVID-19.

The genes are TRBV2 and TRBJ2-4, with unresolved D. Germline V gene sequence: CDR1 SNHLY, CDR2 FYNNEI. The CDR3 runs to 12 residues. V lost 5 bases to trimming and J lost 8 bases, with 10 bases between them. The CDR3 here is CASSTARDIQYF. The CDR3 DNA reads TGTGCCAGCAGTACCGCTCGGGACATTCAGTACTTC.

V usage is TRBV5-4 and J usage is TRBJ1-3, with 12 bases that match TRBD1. The CDR3 runs 15 residues. V gave up 3 bases and J gave up 9 bases; unmatched junction bases: 7. Per germline, CDR1 SGHNT and CDR2 YYREEE (reference sequence). Here the CDR3 DNA reads TGTGCCAGCAGCTCCGGGGACAGGGGGCAAGGCACCATATATTTT. Protein: CASSSGDRGQGTIYF.

The chain carries TRBV19 and TRBJ1-2; TRBD1 aligns across 8 bases. The V segment lost 11 bases and the J segment 2 bases; nucleotides outside the gene matches: 4. This CDR3 contains 12 residues. Germline V gene sequence: CDR1 LNHDA, CDR2 SQIVND (reference sequence). For the CDR3, the DNA is TGTGCCTCCTGGGACAGGAACTATGGCTACACCTTC. Translating gives CASWDRNYGYTF.

The chain links TRBV30 to TRBJ2-7; the D gene is possibly TRBD2 (6 bases). There are 13 residues in the CDR3. The ends were cut back, 3 bases at V and 0 bases at J, with 9 bases in the middle. Germline lookup yields CDR1 GTSNPN and CDR2 SVGIG (reference sequence). The DNA of the CDR3 is TGTGCCTGGAGAGGGGACTTCTCCTACGAGCAGTACTTC. This gives the protein CAWRGDFSYEQYF.

V and J are TRBV30 and TRBJ2-1; TRBD2 agrees at 9 bases. Trimming at V came to 3 bases and at J to 2 bases, leaving 5 bases not matched to a gene. The CDR3 extends over 15 amino acids. CDR1 and CDR2 from the germline V gene are GTSNPN and SVGIG (reference sequence). Written as DNA, the CDR3 is TGTGCCTGGAGAGCCAGCGGGAGGACCTACAATGAGCAGTTCTTC. Residues: CAWRASGRTYNEQFF. Filled out from reference TRBV30 and TRBJ2-1, the complete variable domain reads SQTIHQWPATLVQPVGSPLSLECTVEGTSNPNLYWYRQAAGRGLQLLFYSVGIGQISSEVPQNLSASRPQDRQFILSSKKLLLSDSGFYLCAWRASGRTYNEQFFGPGTRLTVL.

Concerning this clone itself: Other DNA sequences in the same sample also yield this CDR3. The gene calls are TRBV10-3 and TRBJ1-1; TRBD1 aligns across 8 bases. The CDR3 extends over 13 amino acids. Per germline, CDR1 ENHRY and CDR2 SYGVKD. Trimming at V came to 6 bases and at J to 1 base, leaving 1 base not matched to a gene. The CDR3 nucleotides read TGTGCCATCAGGACAGGGGAGAACACTGAAGCTTTCTTT. It is translated as CAIRTGENTEAFF.

This clone was counted once. This rearrangement joins TRBV13 to TRBJ1-6, with a weak D call TRBD1 (6 bases). Trimming left V 1 base short and J 10 bases short, with 14 bases between. Germline V CDR1 and CDR2: PRHDT, FYEKMQ (reference sequence). The CDR3 has 15 residues. This chain's CDR3 is CASSLERGIQSPLHF. The CDR3 DNA is TGTGCCAGCAGCTTAGAAAGGGGGATTCAGTCACCCCTCCACTTT.

The CDR3 bases are TGTGCCAGCAGCTTAGTAAGGGGTGGAACCTACGAGCAGTACTTC. This encodes CASSLVRGGTYEQYF. This chain joins TRBV7-2 and TRBJ2-7; maybe TRBD1 (5 bases). Germline V gene sequence: CDR1 SGHTA, CDR2 FQGNSA. V was trimmed by 1 base and J by 2 bases, leaving 12 bases between them. The CDR3 consists of 15 residues. Using reference TRBV7-2 and TRBJ2-7 for the parts outside the CDR3, the full variable domain is GAGVSQSPSNKVTEKGKDVELRCDPISGHTALYWYRQSLGQGLEFLIYFQGNSAPDKSGLPSDRFSAERTGGSVSTLTIQRTQQEDSAVYLCASSLVRGGTYEQYFGPGTRLTVT.

The V gene is TRBV11-1, the J gene TRBJ1-1; D call uncertain. The length of the CDR3 is 13 residues. V was shortened by 2 bases and J by 6 bases, with 10 bases between the two germline ends. Germline V gene sequence: CDR1 SGHAT, CDR2 FQDESV (reference sequence). Here the CDR3 DNA reads TGTGCCAGCAGCTTACAGTTTGTCTCTGAAGCTTTCTTT. It codes for CASSLQFVSEAFF.

The V call is TRBV4-2, the J call TRBJ2-1; D possibly corresponds to TRBD1 (5 bases). V gave up 1 base and J gave up 8 bases, with 15 bases separating them. CDR1 LGHNA and CDR2 YNFKEQ come from the germline V gene. CDR3 length: 15 residues. The CDR3 region has the DNA TGTGCCAGCAGCCAAGTCGGAATAGCAGGGCATGAGCAGTTCTTC. The encoded protein is CASSQVGIAGHEQFF.

This chain connects TRBV11-2 to TRBJ2-1; 7 bases line up with TRBD1. The J segment lost 1 base and the V segment lost 4 bases, leaving 7 bases of the junction unmatched. Germline V gives CDR1 SGHAT, CDR2 FQNNGV. The CDR3 totals 16 residues. As DNA, the CDR3 is TGTGCCAGCAGCTCCGGGACAGCTTCATCCTACAATGAGCAGTTCTTC. This translates into CASSSGTASSYNEQFF.

V usage is TRBV5-1 and J usage is TRBJ1-2; no clear D gene. V was pared by 2 bases and J by 5 bases, with 7 bases between. The germline CDR1 and CDR2 sequences are SGHRS and YFSETQ. The CDR3 runs to 12 residues. In DNA, the CDR3 is TGCGCCAGCAGCTTCCAGAGGTATGGCTACACCTTC. Translated: CASSFQRYGYTF.

Concerning this clone: At the DNA level, this CDR3 is encoded by other sequences in the same sample as well. The chain has TRBV6-1 and TRBJ2-7; D is ambiguous. Germline assignment: CDR1 MNHNS and CDR2 SASEGT. V lost 3 bases and J lost 7, with 13 bases in between. The CDR3 contains 13 residues. CDR3 loop: CASSELGLGEQYV. The CDR3 DNA is TGTGCCAGCAGTGAGCTCGGGTTAGGAGAGCAGTACGTC.

This clone was counted between two and nine times. The chain uses TRBV2 and TRBJ1-1; D is perhaps TRBD1 (6 bases). CDR3 length: 16 amino acids. Germline CDR1 SNHLY, CDR2 FYNNEI. The ends were cut back, 3 bases at V and 1 base at J, with 15 bases in the middle. The CDR3 DNA follows: TGTGCCAGCAGTGACGCACAAACAGGGAAGAACACTGAAGCTTTCTTT. Its translation: CASSDAQTGKNTEAFF.

The genes are TRBV28 and TRBJ1-2; 7 bases map to TRBD1. Germline CDR1 reads MDHEN; CDR2 reads SYDVKM. The V segment lost 7 bases and the J segment 7 bases; nucleotides outside the gene matches: 18. CDR3 length equals 16 residues. CDR3 coding DNA: TGTGCCAGCACCGAGGGGACAGTTAGGGGATGGGGTGGCTACACCTTC. It translates to CASTEGTVRGWGGYTF.

The gene calls are TRBV7-2 and TRBJ1-2; no firm D call. Germline CDR1 is SGHTA and CDR2 is FQGNSA. The V end lost 1 base, the J end lost 6 bases, and 12 bases lay between the germline ends. CDR3 size: 14 residues. CDR3 in amino acids: CASSLDGRDHGYTF. As DNA, the CDR3 is TGTGCCAGCAGCTTAGACGGTCGGGATCATGGCTACACCTTC.

This sequence joins TRBV12-5 and TRBJ2-2; a weak D match, TRBD1 (6 bases). Trimming removed 3 bases at V and 1 base at J, with 9 bases between. The CDR3 runs to 15 residues. From germline, CDR1 is LGHNT and CDR2 FRNRAP. The CDR3 loop is CASGFQTGNTGELFF. CDR3 nucleotide sequence: TGTGCTAGTGGTTTTCAGACAGGGAACACCGGGGAGCTGTTTTTT.

This clone was recorded once. This chain uses TRBV4-1 with TRBJ2-5; 8 positions match TRBD1. This CDR3 comprises 18 residues. Germline CDR1 reads MGHRA; CDR2 reads YSYEKL. Trimming removed 4 bases from V and 2 bases from J; junction bases left unmatched: 15. The CDR3 loop is CASSRSPSTGVGQETQYF. CDR3 nucleotide sequence: TGCGCCAGCAGCCGCTCCCCCTCGACAGGGGTGGGTCAAGAGACCCAGTACTTC.

The chain has TRBV21-1 and TRBJ1-5; the DNA was not used to check the table's D call, TRBD1. TRBV21-1 is deemed a pseudogene. This CDR3 is 14 amino acids long. This chain's CDR3 is CASKTGHSNQPQHF. In DNA form, the CDR3 reads TGTGCCAGCAAGACAGGGCATAGCAATCAGCCCCAGCATTTT.

The chain has TRBV5-5 and TRBJ1-5; 9 nucleotides align to TRBD1. This CDR3 is 14 amino acids long. V lost 4 bases and J lost 5; bases outside the gene matches: 4. Germline assignment: CDR1 SGHKS and CDR2 YYEKEE (reference sequence). CDR3 loop: CASSAGQGHQPQHF. CDR3 DNA: TGTGCCAGCAGCGCGGGACAGGGTCATCAGCCCCAGCATTTT.

V gene TRBV18 combines with J gene TRBJ2-3; perhaps TRBD1 as D (5 bases). V shed 3 bases and J shed 0 bases, with 16 bases lying between them. The CDR3 has 17 amino acids. The germline CDR1 and CDR2 sequences are KGHSH and LQKENI. The CDR3 here is CASSPSIRTLSTDTQYF. CDR3 nucleotides: TGTGCCAGCTCACCGAGCATTCGGACACTTAGCACAGATACGCAGTATTTT.

This clone came up a few times. The chain is built from TRBV24-1 and TRBJ2-6; no firm D call. V was clipped by 12 bases and J by 4 bases, with 12 bases between them. Germline V gene sequence: CDR1 KGHDR, CDR2 SFDVKD. This CDR3 region has 13 residues. CDR3 nucleotide sequence: TGTGCCTCCGGAGACCGCGGGGCCAACGTCCTGACTTTC. Its translation: CASGDRGANVLTF.

The genes are TRBV7-9 and TRBJ2-2; 7 nucleotides agree with TRBD1. CDR1 is SEHNR, CDR2 FQNEAQ, per germline (reference sequence). CDR3 length: 14 amino acids. Trimming at V came to 0 bases and at J to 13 bases, leaving 8 bases not matched to a gene. The chain's CDR3 is CASSLASQTGLLFF. The DNA for the CDR3 is TGTGCCAGCAGCTTAGCGAGCCAGACAGGGCTGCTGTTTTTT.

This clone was recorded once. The chain couples TRBV7-6 to TRBJ2-5, with D unclear. Trimming cost V 5 bases and J 2 bases, with 15 bases left between them. The CDR3 contains 15 residues. The germline V gene has CDR1 SGHVS and CDR2 FNYEAQ. Here the CDR3 DNA reads TGTGCCAGCAGCCTTCTCCGGAACAGACAAGAGACCCAGTACTTC. Its protein is CASSLLRNRQETQYF.

The gene calls are TRBV2 and TRBJ1-4, with D possibly TRBD1 on 5 matching bases. Germline V gene sequence: CDR1 SNHLY, CDR2 FYNNEI. V dropped 7 bases and J dropped 7 bases, with 19 bases sitting between them. This CDR3 spans 15 amino acids. The CDR3 bases are TGTGCCAGCACCCTAATGGGAGGGGAGGGTGAAAAACTGTTTTTT. It codes for CASTLMGGEGEKLFF.

The chain combines TRBV11-2 with TRBJ1-6, with D perhaps matching TRBD1 (5 bases). The germline V gene encodes CDR1 SGHAT and CDR2 FQNNGV. V lost 5 bases to trimming and J lost 8 bases, with 16 bases between them. The CDR3 has 15 amino acids. The CDR3 DNA follows: TGTGCCAGCAGCCCCCAGACACCCAGGGATTCACCCCTCCACTTT. The encoded protein is CASSPQTPRDSPLHF. Variable domain in full (rest from reference TRBV11-2 and TRBJ1-6): EAGVAQSPRYKIIEKRQSVAFWCNPISGHATLYWYQQILGQGPKLLIQFQNNGVVDDSQLPKDRFSAERLKGVDSTLKIQPAKLEDSAVYLCASSPQTPRDSPLHFGNGTRLTVT.

The chain combines TRBV19 with TRBJ2-7, with D possibly matching TRBD1 (6 bases). The V gene lost 7 bases and the J gene lost 1 base, with 11 bases spanning the gap. This CDR3 is 13 amino acids long. CDR1 and CDR2 (germline): LNHDA, SQIVND (reference sequence). The CDR3, as DNA: TGTGCCAGTACGAAGGGGGAATCCTACGAGCAGTACGTC. Protein: CASTKGESYEQYV.

The CDR3 loop reads CASSIGDGSSYNEQFF. The CDR3, as DNA: TGTGCCAGTAGTATCGGAGACGGCAGCTCCTACAATGAGCAGTTCTTC. V is TRBV19 and J is TRBJ2-1; D remains unclear. Trimming stripped 3 bases from V and 0 bases from J, with 12 bases between. CDR3 size: 16 residues. Germline-derived CDR1 and CDR2 are LNHDA and SQIVND (reference sequence).

This clone was seen just once. This chain uses TRBV9 with TRBJ1-1; possibly TRBD1 for D (5 bases). Trimming shortened V by 4 bases and J by 6 bases, and 31 bases separated the two germline ends. The CDR3 covers 19 residues. Looked up from germline, CDR1 is SGDLS and CDR2 is YYNGEE. CDR3 bases: TGTGCCAGCAGCCCCCCTCAGTCCCGTGTCGGTGTACGGACACCTGAAGCTTTCTTT. This sequence encodes CASSPPQSRVGVRTPEAFF.

The chain employs TRBV28 and TRBJ2-1, with 12 positions matching TRBD2. The CDR3 has 15 residues. Trimming took 4 bases from V and 7 from J; bases not matched to a gene: 5. Germline loops: CDR1 MDHEN, CDR2 SYDVKM. CDR3 in DNA: TGTGCCAGCAGTTCGGGACTAGCGGGCAATAATGAGCAGTTCTTC. Translation gives CASSSGLAGNNEQFF.

This CDR3 reads CASTRGRDYGYTF. CDR3 coding DNA: TGTGCCAGTACCAGGGGGCGTGACTATGGCTACACCTTC. The J gene is TRBJ1-2, the V gene TRBV19; TRBD1 matches 8 bases. The germline CDR1 and CDR2 sequences are LNHDA and SQIVND (reference sequence). After removal of 7 bases from V and 3 bases from J, the junction contained 4 bases not matched to a gene. This CDR3 region has 13 residues.

CDR3 sequence reads: CAISSSSVGQYF. For the CDR3, the DNA is TGTGCCATCAGTTCCTCTAGCGTTGGGCAGTACTTC. V is TRBV10-3 and J is TRBJ2-7, with D possibly TRBD2 on 6 matching bases. V lost 5 bases to trimming and J lost 9 bases, with 14 bases between them. The CDR3 is made up of 12 amino acids. Germline assignment: CDR1 ENHRY and CDR2 SYGVKD.